This TCR beta chain was captured in a study of blood T cell repertoires in COVID-19. The germline CDR1 and CDR2 sequences are MNHEY and SMNVEV (reference sequence). Trimming removed 6 bases at V and 5 bases at J, with 11 bases between. The CDR3 spans 13 residues. Assay: immunoSEQ multiplex PCR; the TCRdb copy retains only in-frame clones and omits some. The data hold about 240,000 clones, with 82% observed a single time. The TCR comes from a woman aged 18-29 years with acute or convalescent COVID-19. Input material: peripheral blood. The gene calls are TRBV27 and TRBJ2-1; TRBD1 might be the D (6 bases). CDR3 DNA sequence: TGTGCCAGCAGCGAGGGACACCACAATGAGCAGTTCTTC. It translates to CASSEGHHNEQFF.